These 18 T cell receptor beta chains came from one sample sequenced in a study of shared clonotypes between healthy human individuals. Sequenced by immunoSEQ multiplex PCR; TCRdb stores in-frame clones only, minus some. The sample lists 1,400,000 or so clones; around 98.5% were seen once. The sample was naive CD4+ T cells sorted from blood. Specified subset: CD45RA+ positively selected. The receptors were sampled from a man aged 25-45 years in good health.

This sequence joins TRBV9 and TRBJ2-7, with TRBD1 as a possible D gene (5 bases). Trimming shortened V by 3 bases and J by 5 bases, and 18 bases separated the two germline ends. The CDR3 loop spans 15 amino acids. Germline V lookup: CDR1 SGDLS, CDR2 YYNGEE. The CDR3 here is CASSAGPGIWNEQYF. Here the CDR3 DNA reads TGTGCCAGCAGCGCCGGACCAGGGATATGGAACGAGCAGTACTTC.

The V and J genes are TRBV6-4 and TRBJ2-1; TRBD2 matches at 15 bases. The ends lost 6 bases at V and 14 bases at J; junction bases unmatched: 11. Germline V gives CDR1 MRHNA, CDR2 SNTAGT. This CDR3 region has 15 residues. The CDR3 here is CASRDSGTSGRPKFF. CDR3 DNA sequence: TGTGCCAGCAGAGATTCCGGGACTAGCGGGAGGCCCAAGTTCTTC.

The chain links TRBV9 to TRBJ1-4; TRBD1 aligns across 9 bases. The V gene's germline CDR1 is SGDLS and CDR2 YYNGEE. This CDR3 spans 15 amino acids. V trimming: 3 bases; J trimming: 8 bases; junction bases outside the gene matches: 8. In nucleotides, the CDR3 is TGTGCCAGCAGCGCGAAACAGGGGGCGCGGGAAAAACTGTTTTTT. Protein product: CASSAKQGAREKLFF. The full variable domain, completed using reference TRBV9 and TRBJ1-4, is DSGVTQTPKHLITATGQRVTLRCSPRSGDLSVYWYQQSLDQGLQFLIQYYNGEERAKGNILERFSAQQFPDLHSELNLSSLELGDSALYFCASSAKQGAREKLFFGSGTQLSVL.

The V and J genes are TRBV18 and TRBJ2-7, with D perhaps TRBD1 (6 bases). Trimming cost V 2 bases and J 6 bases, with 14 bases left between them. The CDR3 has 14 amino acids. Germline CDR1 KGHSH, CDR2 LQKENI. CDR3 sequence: CASSPKGVVGEQYF. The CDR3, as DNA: TGTGCCAGCTCACCAAAGGGGGTTGTAGGCGAGCAGTACTTC.

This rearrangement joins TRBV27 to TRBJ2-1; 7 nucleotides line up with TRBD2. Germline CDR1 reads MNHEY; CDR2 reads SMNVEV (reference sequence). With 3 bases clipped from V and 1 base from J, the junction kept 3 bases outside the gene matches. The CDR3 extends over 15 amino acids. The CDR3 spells CASSFGLGSYNEQFF. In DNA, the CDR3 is TGTGCCAGCAGTTTCGGACTAGGTTCCTACAATGAGCAGTTCTTC.

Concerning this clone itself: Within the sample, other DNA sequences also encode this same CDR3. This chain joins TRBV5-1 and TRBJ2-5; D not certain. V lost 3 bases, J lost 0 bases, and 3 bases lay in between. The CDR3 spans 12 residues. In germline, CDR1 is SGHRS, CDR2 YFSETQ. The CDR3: CASSYHQETQYF. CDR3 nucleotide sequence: TGCGCCAGCAGCTACCACCAAGAGACCCAGTACTTC.

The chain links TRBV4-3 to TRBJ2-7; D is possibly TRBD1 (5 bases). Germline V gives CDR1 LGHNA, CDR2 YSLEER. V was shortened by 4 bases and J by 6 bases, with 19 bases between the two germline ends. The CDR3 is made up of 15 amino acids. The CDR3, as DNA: TGCGCCAGCAGCCTTCAGGCAGGGCGCCCTGGCGAGCAGTACTTC. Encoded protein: CASSLQAGRPGEQYF.

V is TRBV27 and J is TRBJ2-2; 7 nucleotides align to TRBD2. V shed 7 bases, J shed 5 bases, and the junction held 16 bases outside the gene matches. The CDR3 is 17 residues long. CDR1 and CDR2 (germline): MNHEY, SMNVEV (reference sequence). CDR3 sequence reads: CASNPLIAGADTGELFF. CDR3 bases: TGTGCCAGCAATCCGTTAATCGCGGGAGCGGATACCGGGGAGCTGTTTTTT.

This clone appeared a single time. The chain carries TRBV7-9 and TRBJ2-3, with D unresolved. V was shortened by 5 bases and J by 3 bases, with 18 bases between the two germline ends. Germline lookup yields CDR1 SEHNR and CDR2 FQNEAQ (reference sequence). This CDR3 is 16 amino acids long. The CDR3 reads CASSHPSEFKTDTQYF. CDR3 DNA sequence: TGTGCCAGCAGCCATCCCAGCGAATTCAAGACAGATACGCAGTATTTT. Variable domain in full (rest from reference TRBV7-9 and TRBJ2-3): DTGVSQNPRHKITKRGQNVTFRCDPISEHNRLYWYRQTLGQGPEFLTYFQNEAQLEKSRLLSDRFSAERPKGSFSTLEIQRTEQGDSAMYLCASSHPSEFKTDTQYFGPGTRLTVL.

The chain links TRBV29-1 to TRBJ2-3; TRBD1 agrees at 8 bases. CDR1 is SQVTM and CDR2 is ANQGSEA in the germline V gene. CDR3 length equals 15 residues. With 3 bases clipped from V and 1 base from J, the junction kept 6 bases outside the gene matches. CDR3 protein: CSVDRDRWGTDTQYF. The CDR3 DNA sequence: TGCAGCGTTGATAGGGACAGGTGGGGCACAGATACGCAGTATTTT.

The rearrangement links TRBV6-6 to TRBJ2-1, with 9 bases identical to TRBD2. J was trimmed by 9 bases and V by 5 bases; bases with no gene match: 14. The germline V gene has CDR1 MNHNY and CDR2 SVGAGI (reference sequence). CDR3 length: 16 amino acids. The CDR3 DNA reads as TGTGCCAGCAGTCAGGGACTAGCTCAACGGTCGGGTGAGCAGTTCTTC. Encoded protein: CASSQGLAQRSGEQFF.

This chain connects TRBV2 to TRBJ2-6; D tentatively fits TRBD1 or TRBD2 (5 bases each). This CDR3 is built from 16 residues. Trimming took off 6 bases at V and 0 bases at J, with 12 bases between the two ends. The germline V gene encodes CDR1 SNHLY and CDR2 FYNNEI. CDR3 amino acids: CASSGTAISGANVLTF. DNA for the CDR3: TGTGCCAGCAGCGGGACGGCCATCTCTGGGGCCAACGTCCTGACTTTC.

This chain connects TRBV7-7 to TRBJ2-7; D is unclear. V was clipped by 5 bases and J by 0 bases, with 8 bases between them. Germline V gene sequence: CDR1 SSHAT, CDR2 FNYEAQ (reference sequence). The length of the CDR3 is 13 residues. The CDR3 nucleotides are TGTGCCAGCAGCCGGGCCAGCTCCTACGAGCAGTACTTC. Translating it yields CASSRASSYEQYF.

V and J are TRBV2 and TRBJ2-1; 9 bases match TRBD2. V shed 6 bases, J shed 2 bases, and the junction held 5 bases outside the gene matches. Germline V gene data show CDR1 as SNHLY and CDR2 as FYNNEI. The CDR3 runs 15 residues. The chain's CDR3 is CASSQLAGAYNEQFF. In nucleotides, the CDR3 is TGTGCCAGCAGCCAATTAGCGGGAGCCTACAATGAGCAGTTCTTC.

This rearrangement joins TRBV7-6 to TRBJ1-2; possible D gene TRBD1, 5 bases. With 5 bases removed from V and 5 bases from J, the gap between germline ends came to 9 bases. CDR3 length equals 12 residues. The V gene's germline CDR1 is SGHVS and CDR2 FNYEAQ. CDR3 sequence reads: CASSPGGYGYTF. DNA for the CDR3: TGTGCCAGCAGCCCGGGGGGTTATGGCTACACCTTC.

In DNA form, the CDR3 reads TGTGCCAGCAGCGTAGATGATCGCCGTGCAGATACGCAGTATTTT. The encoded protein is CASSVDDRRADTQYF. The rearrangement links TRBV9 to TRBJ2-3; the D is unclear. The V gene's germline CDR1 is SGDLS and CDR2 YYNGEE. The CDR3 loop spans 15 amino acids. V lost 0 bases, J lost 4 bases, and 12 bases lay in between.

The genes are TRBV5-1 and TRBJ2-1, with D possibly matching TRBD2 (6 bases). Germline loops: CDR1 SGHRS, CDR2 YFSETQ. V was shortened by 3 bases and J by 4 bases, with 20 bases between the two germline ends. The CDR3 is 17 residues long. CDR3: CASSSQSGPNLYNEQFF. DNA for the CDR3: TGCGCCAGCAGCTCCCAAAGCGGGCCCAACCTTTACAATGAGCAGTTCTTC.

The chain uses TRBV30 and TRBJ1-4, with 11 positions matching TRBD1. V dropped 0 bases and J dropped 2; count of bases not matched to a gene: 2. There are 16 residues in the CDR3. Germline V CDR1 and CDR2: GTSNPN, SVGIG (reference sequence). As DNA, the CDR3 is TGTGCCTGGAGTGTGGACAGGGGGCTGACTAATGAAAAACTGTTTTTT. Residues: CAWSVDRGLTNEKLFF.